The clone carrying this T cell receptor beta chain was counted a few times. This record belongs to a study of HIV-infected patients and healthy controls. TCRdb re-derived calls from the 5' RACE reads in MiXCR, one entry per CDR3 protein. The repertoire holds under 20,000 distinct CDR3 sequences, with less than 20% as singletons. Material for sequencing was CD8+ T cells from blood. The receptor was isolated from a human donor in good health.

The CDR3 protein is CASGPPSPTGSYEQYF. DNA of the CDR3: TGTGCCAGCGGCCCTCCCTCCCCGACAGGGTCCTACGAGCAGTACTTC. The chain joins TRBV27 to TRBJ2-7, with 7 bases lining up with TRBD1. The CDR3 sequence is 16 residues long. The germline V gene has CDR1 MNHEY and CDR2 SMNVEV (reference sequence). V lost 8 bases and J lost 1; bases outside the gene matches: 14.